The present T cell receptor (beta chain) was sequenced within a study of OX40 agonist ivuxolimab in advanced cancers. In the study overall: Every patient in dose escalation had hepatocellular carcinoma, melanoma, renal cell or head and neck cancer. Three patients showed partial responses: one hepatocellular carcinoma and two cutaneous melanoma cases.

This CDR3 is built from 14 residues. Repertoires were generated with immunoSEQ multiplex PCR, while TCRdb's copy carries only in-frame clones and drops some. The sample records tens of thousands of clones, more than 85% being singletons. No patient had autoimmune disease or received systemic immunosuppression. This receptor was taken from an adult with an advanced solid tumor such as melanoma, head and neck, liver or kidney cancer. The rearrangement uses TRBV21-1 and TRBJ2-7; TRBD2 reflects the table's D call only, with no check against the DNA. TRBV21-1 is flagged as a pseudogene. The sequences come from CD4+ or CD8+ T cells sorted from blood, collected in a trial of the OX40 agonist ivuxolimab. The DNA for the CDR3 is TGTGCCAGCAGCTCCCCCCCGGACTACCACGAGCAGTACTTC. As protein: CASSSPPDYHEQYF.